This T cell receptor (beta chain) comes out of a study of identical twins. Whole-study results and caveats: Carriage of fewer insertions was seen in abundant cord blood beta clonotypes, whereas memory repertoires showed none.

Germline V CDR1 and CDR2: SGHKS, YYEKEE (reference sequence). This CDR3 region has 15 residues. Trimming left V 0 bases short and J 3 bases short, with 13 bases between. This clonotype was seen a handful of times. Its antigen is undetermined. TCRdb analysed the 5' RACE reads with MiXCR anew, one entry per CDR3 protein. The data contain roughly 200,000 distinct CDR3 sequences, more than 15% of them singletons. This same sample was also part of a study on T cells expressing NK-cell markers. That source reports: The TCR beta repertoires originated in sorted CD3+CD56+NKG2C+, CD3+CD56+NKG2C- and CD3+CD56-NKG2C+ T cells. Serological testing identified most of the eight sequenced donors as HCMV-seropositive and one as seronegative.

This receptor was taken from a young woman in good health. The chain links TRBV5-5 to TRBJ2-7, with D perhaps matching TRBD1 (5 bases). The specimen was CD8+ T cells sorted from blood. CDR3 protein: CASSLADSHYYEQYF. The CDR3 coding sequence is TGTGCCAGCAGCTTGGCTGACAGCCATTACTACGAGCAGTACTTC.